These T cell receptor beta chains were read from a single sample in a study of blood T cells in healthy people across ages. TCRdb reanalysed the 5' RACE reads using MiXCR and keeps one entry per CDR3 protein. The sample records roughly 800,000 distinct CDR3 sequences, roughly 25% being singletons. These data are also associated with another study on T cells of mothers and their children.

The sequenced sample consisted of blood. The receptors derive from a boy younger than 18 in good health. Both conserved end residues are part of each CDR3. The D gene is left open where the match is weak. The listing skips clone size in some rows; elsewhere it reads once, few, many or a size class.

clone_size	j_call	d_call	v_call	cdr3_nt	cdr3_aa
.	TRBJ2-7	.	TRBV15	TGTGCCACCGGCAGAGAACCTTGGACCAGGAATTCCTACGAGCAGTACTTC	CATGREPWTRNSYEQYF
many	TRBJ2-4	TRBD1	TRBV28	TGTGCCAGCAGGAGCCCGGGGACAGGGCGTTCCAAAAACATTCAGTACTTC	CASRSPGTGRSKNIQYF
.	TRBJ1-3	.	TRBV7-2	TGTGCCAGCAGCTTACGGGGGACCGCTGGAAACACCATATATTTT	CASSLRGTAGNTIYF
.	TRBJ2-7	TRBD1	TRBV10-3	TGTGCCACCCGGGACAGAAATTTCTCCTACGAGCAGTACTTC	CATRDRNFSYEQYF
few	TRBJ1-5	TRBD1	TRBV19	TGTGCCAGTACCGCGGACAGGGGCCGTAATCAGCCCCAGCATTTT	CASTADRGRNQPQHF
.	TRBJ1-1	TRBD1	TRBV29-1	TGCAGCGTTCATACGTGGGACAGGGCCAAGAACACTGAAGCTTTCTTT	CSVHTWDRAKNTEAFF
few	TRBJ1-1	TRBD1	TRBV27	TGTGCCAGCAGTTTCGAGGGGGCGCACACTGAAGCTTTCTTT	CASSFEGAHTEAFF
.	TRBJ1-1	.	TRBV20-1	TGCAGTGCTAGAGACCAAAGGAGGGGGGGCACTGAAGCTTTCTTT	CSARDQRRGGTEAFF
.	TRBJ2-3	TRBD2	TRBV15	TGTGCCACCAGCAAGGCAGCTAGCGGGAGAGATACGCAGTATTTT	CATSKAASGRDTQYF
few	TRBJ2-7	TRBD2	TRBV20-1	TGCAGTGGGGGGACTAGCGGGAGCTACGAGCAGTACTTC	CSGGTSGSYEQYF
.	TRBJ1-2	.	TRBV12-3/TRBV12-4	TGTGCCAGCAGTTCCACCTCGACCCCAAATAACTACGGCTACACCTTC	CASSSTSTPNNYGYTF
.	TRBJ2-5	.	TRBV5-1	TGCGCCAGCAGCCCCGGACTCTCCTGGTACCAAGAGACCCAGTACTTC	CASSPGLSWYQETQYF
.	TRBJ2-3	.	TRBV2	TGTGCCAGCAAGGACAGCTCTAGCGCAGATACGCAGTATTTT	CASKDSSSADTQYF
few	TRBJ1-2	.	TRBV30	TGTGCCTGGACCGACCAAGCAGACTACACCTTC	CAWTDQADYTF